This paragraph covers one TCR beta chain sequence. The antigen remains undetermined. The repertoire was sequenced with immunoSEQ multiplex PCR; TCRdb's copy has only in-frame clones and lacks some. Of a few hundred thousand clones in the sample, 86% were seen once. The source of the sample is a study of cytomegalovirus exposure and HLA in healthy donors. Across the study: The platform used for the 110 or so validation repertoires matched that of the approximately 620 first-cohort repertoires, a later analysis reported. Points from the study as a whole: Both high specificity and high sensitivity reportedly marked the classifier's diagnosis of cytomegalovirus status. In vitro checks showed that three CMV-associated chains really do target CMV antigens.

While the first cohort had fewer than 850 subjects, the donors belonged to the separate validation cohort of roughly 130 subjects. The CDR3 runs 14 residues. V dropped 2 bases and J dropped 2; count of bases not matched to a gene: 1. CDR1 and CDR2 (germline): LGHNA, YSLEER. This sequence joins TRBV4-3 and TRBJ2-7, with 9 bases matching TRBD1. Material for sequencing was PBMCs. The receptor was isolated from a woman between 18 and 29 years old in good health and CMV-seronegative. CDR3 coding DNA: TGCGCCAGCAGCCAATACAGGGGGCCCTACGAGCAGTACTTC. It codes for CASSQYRGPYEQYF.